Each of the 18 T cell receptor beta chains below was sequenced from the same sample in a study of T-cell reconstitution after alpha-beta-depleted transplantation in children. Molecular barcoding with unique molecular identifiers was used for the TCRbeta library. TCRdb independently ran MiXCR on the PCR reads; one entry per CDR3 protein. The data hold under 450,000 distinct CDR3 sequences, with under 20% observed a single time. The input for sequencing was PBMCs, mostly from graft donor cells, taken 360 days after TCRalphabeta/CD19-depleted stem cell transplant. These receptors all come from a boy younger than two who had a stem cell transplant for Wiskott-Aldrich syndrome, so the T cells may come from the graft donor.

This chain connects TRBV24-1 to TRBJ2-1, with TRBD1 matching 8 bases. V was clipped by 3 bases and J by 8 bases; unmatched bases: 17. This CDR3 has 18 amino acids. The V gene's germline CDR1 is KGHDR and CDR2 SFDVKD. The CDR3, as DNA: TGTGCCACCAGTGATCCTCGGGTCGGACAGGGCCTGTTACATGAGCAGTTCTTC. It specifies CATSDPRVGQGLLHEQFF.

V gene TRBV7-9 combines with J gene TRBJ2-7, with D maybe TRBD1 (6 bases). V was clipped by 1 base and J by 0 bases, with 16 bases between them. Looked up from germline, CDR1 is SEHNR and CDR2 is FQNEAQ (reference sequence). The CDR3 is made up of 17 amino acids. The CDR3 here is CASSLGAGTRISYEQYF. DNA for the CDR3: TGTGCCAGCAGCTTAGGAGCCGGGACAAGGATCTCCTACGAGCAGTACTTC. Full variable domain (outside the CDR3, taken from reference TRBV7-9 and TRBJ2-7): DTGVSQNPRHKITKRGQNVTFRCDPISEHNRLYWYRQTLGQGPEFLTYFQNEAQLEKSRLLSDRFSAERPKGSFSTLEIQRTEQGDSAMYLCASSLGAGTRISYEQYFGPGTRLTVT.

The chain uses TRBV4-1 and TRBJ2-2; 9 positions agree with TRBD2. The CDR3 extends over 15 amino acids. CDR1 and CDR2 (germline): MGHRA, YSYEKL. V dropped 4 bases and J dropped 5; count of bases not matched to a gene: 5. The CDR3 DNA is TGCGCCAGCAGCCCTGCGGGGGGGCGTACCGGGGAGCTGTTTTTT. It encodes CASSPAGGRTGELFF.

This clonotype was seen only a few times. This chain connects TRBV5-4 to TRBJ2-2, with 8 bases aligning to TRBD1. This CDR3 has 16 amino acids. After removal of 3 bases from V and 4 bases from J, the junction contained 8 bases not matched to a gene. Per germline, CDR1 SGHNT and CDR2 YYREEE (reference sequence). CDR3 amino acids: CASSSTRGQGTGELFF. CDR3 nucleotide sequence: TGTGCCAGCAGCTCCACTAGAGGACAGGGCACCGGGGAGCTGTTTTTT.

In this sample, this clonotype turned up a few times. The rearrangement joins TRBV3-1 to TRBJ2-2; D not resolved. The germline CDR1 and CDR2 sequences are LGHDT and YNNKEL (reference sequence). V was trimmed by 1 base and J by 8 bases, leaving 14 bases between them. This CDR3 has 15 residues. CDR3 amino acids: CASSQVGLGKGELFF. Written as DNA, the CDR3 is TGTGCCAGCAGCCAAGTGGGATTGGGTAAAGGGGAGCTGTTTTTT.

The chain is built from TRBV7-8 and TRBJ2-2; TRBD2 aligns across 10 bases. Unmatched junction bases numbered 5, after V lost 7 bases and J lost 3 bases. CDR3 length: 15 residues. Germline V gene lookup returns CDR1 SGHVS and CDR2 FQNEAQ. In nucleotides, the CDR3 is TGTGCCAGCATAGGACTAGCGGATCACACCGGGGAGCTGTTTTTT. Translating gives CASIGLADHTGELFF.

This clonotype showed up just a few times. The CDR3 DNA reads as TGTGCCAGCAGTGTTAATGGGCTAGCGGGAGTTAAGACCCAGTACTTC. Residues: CASSVNGLAGVKTQYF. The chain employs TRBV2 and TRBJ2-5; TRBD2 aligns across 10 bases. The trim removed 4 bases at V and 6 bases at J, leaving 11 bases unmatched. Germline assignment: CDR1 SNHLY and CDR2 FYNNEI. This CDR3 has 16 amino acids.

A few counts support this clonotype. The chain couples TRBV7-2 to TRBJ2-6, with TRBD1 identical over 8 bases. This CDR3 contains 16 residues. Germline trimming cut 10 bases from V and 0 bases from J; bases unmatched to any gene: 8. Germline values: CDR1 SGHTA, CDR2 FQGNSA. CDR3 coding DNA: TGTGCCAACAGGGGGGCCCTACCCTCTGGGGCCAACGTCCTGACTTTC. Translated: CANRGALPSGANVLTF.

This clonotype was seen only a few times. The chain recombines TRBV12-3 or TRBV12-4 with TRBJ2-7; 8 bases map to TRBD1. The V segment lost 3 bases and the J segment 2 bases; nucleotides outside the gene matches: 9. The CDR3 runs 16 residues. The CDR3 nucleotides are TGTGCCAGCAGTTTTCGCGGGACAGGAATAACCTACGAGCAGTACTTC. It translates to CASSFRGTGITYEQYF.

This clonotype was seen more than once but under ten times. This sequence joins TRBV6-1 and TRBJ2-2; possible D gene TRBD2, 10 bases. V was trimmed by 4 bases and J by 5 bases, leaving 20 bases between them. Germline values: CDR1 MNHNS, CDR2 SASEGT. This CDR3 region has 17 residues. CDR3 bases: TGTGCCAGCAGTGGGACAGGGGAACTAGCGGGGACCGGGGAGCTGTTTTTT. Translation: CASSGTGELAGTGELFF.

About this clonotype itself: Relative to the germline gene, one junction end is altered; a read error may explain this. The V call is TRBV10-2, the J call TRBJ2-5; D remains unclear. CDR1 WSHSY and CDR2 SAAADI come from the germline V gene. The CDR3 spans 19 residues. CDR3 sequence reads: CDSSESIRFFRMTEETQYF. CDR3 DNA sequence: TGCGACAGCAGTGAGTCGATTCGGTTCTTCCGAATGACTGAAGAGACCCAGTACTTC.

This sequence joins TRBV6-6 and TRBJ2-1; D gene ambiguous. The ends were cut back, 7 bases at V and 6 bases at J, with 4 bases in the middle. Germline-derived CDR1 and CDR2 are MNHNY and SVGAGI (reference sequence). The length of the CDR3 is 10 residues. CDR3 DNA sequence: TGTGCCAGCATCGGCAATGAGCAGTTCTTC. It codes for CASIGNEQFF.

V and J are TRBV20-1 and TRBJ2-7; 10 bases align to TRBD2. Trimming removed 3 bases from V and 4 bases from J; junction bases left unmatched: 15. Germline V gene lookup returns CDR1 DFQATT and CDR2 SNEGSKA (reference sequence). This CDR3 is 17 amino acids long. CDR3 protein: CSARKAASGGLWYEQYF. For the CDR3, the DNA is TGCAGTGCTAGGAAGGCGGCTAGCGGGGGTTTGTGGTACGAGCAGTACTTC.

The chain recombines TRBV4-1 with TRBJ2-1; no clear D gene. The germline gives CDR1 MGHRA, CDR2 YSYEKL. This CDR3 is 18 amino acids long. Deletions cut 4 bases from V and 0 bases from J, with 19 bases between. CDR3 nucleotide sequence: TGCGCCAGCAGCCTTCGGATCCGAGCCGTAGTCTCCTACAATGAGCAGTTCTTC. Translated, it gives CASSLRIRAVVSYNEQFF.

J is TRBJ2-7 and V is TRBV6-2 or TRBV6-3; D is unclear. CDR3 size: 13 residues. CDR1 MNHEY and CDR2 SVGEGT come from the germline V gene. V lost 7 bases to trimming and J lost 2 bases, with 12 bases between them. DNA for the CDR3: TGTGCCAGCACCGACGACATTCCCTACGAGCAGTACTTC. It encodes CASTDDIPYEQYF.

V is TRBV11-2 and J is TRBJ2-7; D unresolved. Germline assignment: CDR1 SGHAT and CDR2 FQNNGV. This CDR3 is 15 amino acids long. Trimming stripped 1 base from V and 6 bases from J, with 16 bases between. The CDR3 bases are TGTGCCAGCAGCTTAGGGAAACACGGGCATTGCGAGCAGTACTTC. Protein: CASSLGKHGHCEQYF.

The J gene is TRBJ2-1, the V gene TRBV29-1, with 10 bases aligning to TRBD2. CDR3 length: 17 amino acids. V shed 7 bases and J 3 bases; nucleotides not matched to a gene: 15. Germline CDR1 reads SQVTM; CDR2 reads ANQGSEA. The CDR3 protein is CSALRDLAGAHYNEQFF. DNA for the CDR3: TGCAGCGCCCTTAGGGATCTAGCGGGAGCCCACTACAATGAGCAGTTCTTC.

V and J are TRBV29-1 and TRBJ2-5; D is possibly TRBD1 (6 bases). The CDR3 runs 13 residues. Deletions cut 3 bases from V and 6 bases from J, with 14 bases between. The germline CDR1 and CDR2 sequences are SQVTM and ANQGSEA. The CDR3 DNA sequence: TGCAGCGTTGATTACGAGGGGGTTAAGACCCAGTACTTC. Translated: CSVDYEGVKTQYF. The whole variable domain, remainder taken from reference TRBV29-1 and TRBJ2-5, is SAVISQKPSRDICQRGTSLTIQCQVDSQVTMMFWYRQQPGQSLTLIATANQGSEATYESGFVIDKFPISRPNLTFSTLTVSNMSPEDSSIYLCSVDYEGVKTQYFGPGTRLLVL.